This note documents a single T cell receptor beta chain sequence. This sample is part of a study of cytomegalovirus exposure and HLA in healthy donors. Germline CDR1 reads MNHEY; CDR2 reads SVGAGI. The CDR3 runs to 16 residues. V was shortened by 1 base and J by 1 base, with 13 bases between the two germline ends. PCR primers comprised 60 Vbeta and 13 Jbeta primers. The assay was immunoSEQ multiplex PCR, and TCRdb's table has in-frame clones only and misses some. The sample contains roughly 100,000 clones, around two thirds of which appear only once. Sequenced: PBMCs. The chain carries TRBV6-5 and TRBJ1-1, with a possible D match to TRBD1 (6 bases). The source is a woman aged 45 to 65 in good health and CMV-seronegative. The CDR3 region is CASSYYSGHRNTEAFF. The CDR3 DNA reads TGTGCCAGCAGTTACTACTCGGGACATAGGAACACTGAAGCTTTCTTT.